A single TCR beta chain is shown here with its context. TCR sequencing used cDNA made by reverse transcription of extracted RNA. The assay was immunoSEQ multiplex PCR, and TCRdb's table has in-frame clones only and misses some. Altogether some 170,000 clones are present, 50% to 60% being singletons, with the ten largest covering roughly 15%. This record comes from a study of CD8+ T cells in alopecia areata. CDR3 length: 15 amino acids. Trimming stripped 1 base from V and 0 bases from J, with 9 bases between. The germline gives CDR1 KGHSH, CDR2 LQKENI. The chain couples TRBV18 to TRBJ1-1; D is uncertain. The sample here was CD4+ T cells sorted from blood, taken at week 0. This receptor was identified in a human donor with alopecia areata. The CDR3 sequence is CASSPRGDMNTEAFF. The CDR3 nucleotides read TGTGCCAGCTCACCACGGGGAGACATGAACACTGAAGCTTTCTTT.